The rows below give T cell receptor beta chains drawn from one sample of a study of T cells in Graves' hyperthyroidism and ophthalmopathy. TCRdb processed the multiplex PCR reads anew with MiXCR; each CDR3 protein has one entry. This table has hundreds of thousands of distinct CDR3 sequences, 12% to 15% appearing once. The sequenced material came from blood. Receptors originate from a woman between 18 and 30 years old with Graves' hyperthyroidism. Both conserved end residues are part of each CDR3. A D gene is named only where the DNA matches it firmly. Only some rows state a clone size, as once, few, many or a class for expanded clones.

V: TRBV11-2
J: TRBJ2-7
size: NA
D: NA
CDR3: CASSLDHGDEQYF
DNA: TGTGCCAGCAGCTTAGATCACGGGGACGAGCAGTACTTC

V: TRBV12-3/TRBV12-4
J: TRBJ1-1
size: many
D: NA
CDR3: CASSFEAFEAFF
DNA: TGTGCCAGCAGTTTTGAAGCGTTTGAAGCTTTCTTT

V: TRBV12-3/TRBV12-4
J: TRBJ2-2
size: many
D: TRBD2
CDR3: CASSVAGETGELFF
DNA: TGTGCCAGCAGTGTAGCGGGTGAGACCGGGGAGCTGTTTTTT

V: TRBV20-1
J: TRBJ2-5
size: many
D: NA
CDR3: CSATPREGGQETQYF
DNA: TGCAGTGCTACTCCGCGGGAAGGGGGGCAAGAGACCCAGTACTTC

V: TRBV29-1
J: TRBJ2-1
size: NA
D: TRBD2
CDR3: CSALKVAGGAYNEQFF
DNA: TGCAGCGCCCTTAAGGTTGCGGGAGGGGCCTACAATGAGCAGTTCTTC

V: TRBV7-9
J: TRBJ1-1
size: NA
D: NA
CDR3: CASSLLGLNTEAFF
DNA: TGTGCCAGCAGTCTTTTGGGGCTGAACACTGAAGCTTTCTTT

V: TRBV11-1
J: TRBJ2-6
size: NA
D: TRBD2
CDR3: CASSLGGAGAGANVLTF
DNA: TGTGCCAGCAGCTTAGGTGGAGCGGGAGCTGGGGCCAACGTCCTGACTTTC

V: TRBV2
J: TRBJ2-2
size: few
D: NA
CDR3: CASSFGPPGELFF
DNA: TGTGCCAGCAGTTTCGGGCCGCCCGGGGAGCTGTTTTTT

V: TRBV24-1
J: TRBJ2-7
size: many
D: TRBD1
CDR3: CATSDWDRAYEQYF
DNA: TGTGCCACCAGTGACTGGGACAGGGCTTACGAGCAGTACTTC

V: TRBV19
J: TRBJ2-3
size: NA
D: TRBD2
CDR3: CASSIREALTDTQYF
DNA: TGTGCCAGTAGTATACGGGAGGCCCTCACAGATACGCAGTATTTT

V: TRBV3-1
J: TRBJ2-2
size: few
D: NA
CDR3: CASSHLLGGTGELFF
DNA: TGTGCCAGCAGCCATCTCCTAGGAGGTACCGGGGAGCTGTTTTTT

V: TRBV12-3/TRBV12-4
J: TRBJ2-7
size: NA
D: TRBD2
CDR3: CASNPGGIVTEQYF
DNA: TGTGCCAGCAACCCGGGGGGAATTGTTACCGAGCAGTACTTC

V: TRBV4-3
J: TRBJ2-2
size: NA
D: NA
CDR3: CASMGGREGANTGELFF
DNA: TGCGCCAGCATGGGGGGCAGGGAAGGGGCGAACACCGGGGAGCTGTTTTTT

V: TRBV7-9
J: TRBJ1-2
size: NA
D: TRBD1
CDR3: CASSPWTGPTSYGYTF
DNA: TGTGCCAGCAGCCCTTGGACAGGGCCCACTTCTTATGGCTACACCTTC

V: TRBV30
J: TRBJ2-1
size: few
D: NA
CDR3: CAWSGGRDEQFF
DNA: TGTGCCTGGAGTGGGGGGCGGGATGAGCAGTTCTTC

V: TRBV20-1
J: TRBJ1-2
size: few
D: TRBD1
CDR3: CSARGTGDGYTF
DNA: TGCAGTGCTAGAGGCACAGGGGACGGCTACACCTTC

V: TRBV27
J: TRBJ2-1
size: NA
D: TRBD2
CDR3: CASSLGGREGFEQFF
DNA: TGTGCCAGCAGTTTAGGAGGGAGGGAGGGTTTTGAGCAGTTCTTC

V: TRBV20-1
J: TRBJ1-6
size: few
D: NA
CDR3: CSARTAGGSPLHF
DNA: TGCAGTGCTAGAACCGCCGGAGGATCACCCCTCCACTTT

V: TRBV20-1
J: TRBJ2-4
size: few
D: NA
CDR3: CSARVLGRGENIQYF
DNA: TGCAGTGCTAGAGTATTGGGAAGGGGCGAAAACATTCAGTACTTC

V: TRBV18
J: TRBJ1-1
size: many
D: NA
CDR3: CASSPPNRAGTEAFF
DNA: TGTGCCAGCTCACCACCGAACAGGGCCGGGACTGAAGCTTTCTTT

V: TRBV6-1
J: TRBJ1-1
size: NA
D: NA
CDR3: CASSEGFFDTEAFF
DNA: TGTGCCAGCAGTGAAGGGTTTTTTGACACTGAAGCTTTCTTT

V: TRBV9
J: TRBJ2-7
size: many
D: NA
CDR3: CASSVAADPYEQYF
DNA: TGTGCCAGCAGCGTAGCGGCGGACCCCTACGAGCAGTACTTC

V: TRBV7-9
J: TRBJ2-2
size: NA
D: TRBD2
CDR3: CASGSAGGYTGELFF
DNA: TGTGCCAGCGGATCAGCGGGAGGGTACACCGGGGAGCTGTTTTTT

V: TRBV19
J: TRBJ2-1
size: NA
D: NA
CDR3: CASIQDGASSYNEQFF
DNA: TGTGCCAGTATTCAGGACGGTGCAAGCTCCTACAATGAGCAGTTCTTC

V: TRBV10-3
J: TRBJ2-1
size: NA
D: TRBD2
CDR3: CAISETLAGARYYNEQFF
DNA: TGTGCCATCAGTGAAACGTTAGCGGGAGCCCGCTATTACAATGAGCAGTTCTTC

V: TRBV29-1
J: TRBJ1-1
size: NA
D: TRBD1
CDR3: CSVYRGSDTEAFF
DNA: TGCAGCGTTTACAGGGGAAGTGACACTGAAGCTTTCTTT

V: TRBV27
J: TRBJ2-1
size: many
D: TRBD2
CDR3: CASSFLGLAGDDNEQFF
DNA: TGTGCCAGCAGTTTTCTGGGACTAGCGGGGGATGACAATGAGCAGTTCTTC

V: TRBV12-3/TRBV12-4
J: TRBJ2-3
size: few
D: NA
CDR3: CASAAPSTDTQYF
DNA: TGTGCCAGCGCGGCCCCTAGCACAGATACGCAGTATTTT

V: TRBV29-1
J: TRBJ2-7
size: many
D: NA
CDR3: CSVEGYMGLEQYF
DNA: TGCAGCGTTGAAGGGTACATGGGGCTCGAGCAGTACTTC

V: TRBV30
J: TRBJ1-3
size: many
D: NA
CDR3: CAWSASAGNTIYF
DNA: TGTGCCTGGAGTGCTTCAGCTGGAAACACCATATATTTT

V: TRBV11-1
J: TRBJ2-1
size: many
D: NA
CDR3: CASSSNFLQFF
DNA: TGTGCCAGCAGCTCCAATTTCCTGCAGTTCTTC

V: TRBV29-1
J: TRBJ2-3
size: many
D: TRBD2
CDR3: CSVDRGDGTDTQYF
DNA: TGCAGCGTTGACCGGGGGGACGGCACAGATACGCAGTATTTT

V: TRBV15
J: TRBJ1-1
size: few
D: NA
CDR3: CATSRDDPVGEAFF
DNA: TGTGCCACCAGCAGAGATGACCCCGTCGGTGAAGCTTTCTTT

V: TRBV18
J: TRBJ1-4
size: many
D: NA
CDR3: CASSRGLDEKLFF
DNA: TGTGCCAGCTCACGAGGGTTGGATGAAAAACTGTTTTTT

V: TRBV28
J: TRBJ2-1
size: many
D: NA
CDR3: CASSRPPEQFF
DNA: TGTGCCAGCAGCCGACCCCCCGAGCAGTTCTTC

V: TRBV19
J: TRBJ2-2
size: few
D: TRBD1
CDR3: CASRKGAQTGELFF
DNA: TGTGCCAGTAGAAAGGGGGCGCAGACCGGGGAGCTGTTTTTT

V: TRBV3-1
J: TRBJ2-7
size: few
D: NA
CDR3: CASSQLQSGVPLYEQYF
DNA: TGTGCCAGCAGCCAACTCCAGTCCGGAGTTCCCCTCTACGAGCAGTACTTC

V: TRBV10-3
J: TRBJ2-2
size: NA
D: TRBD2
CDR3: CAISGLAGAELFF
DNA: TGTGCCATCAGTGGGCTAGCGGGCGCGGAGCTGTTTTTT

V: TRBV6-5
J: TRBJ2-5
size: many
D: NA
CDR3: CASSYSNSQETQYF
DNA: TGTGCCAGCAGTTACTCGAACAGTCAAGAGACCCAGTACTTC

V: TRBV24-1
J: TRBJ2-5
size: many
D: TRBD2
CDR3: CATSDFRVTSGQETQYF
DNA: TGTGCCACCAGTGATTTTAGGGTCACTAGCGGCCAAGAGACCCAGTACTTC

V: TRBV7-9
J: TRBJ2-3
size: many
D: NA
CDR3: CASSQPAPAPTDTQYF
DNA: TGTGCCAGCAGCCAACCCGCTCCAGCACCCACAGATACGCAGTATTTT

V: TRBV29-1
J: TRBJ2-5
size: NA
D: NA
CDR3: CSVEDNSGRSRYF
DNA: TGCAGCGTTGAAGATAATTCAGGGAGGAGTCGGTACTTC

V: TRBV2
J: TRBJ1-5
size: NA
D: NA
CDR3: CASSQGRLAGHF
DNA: TGTGCCAGCAGTCAAGGAAGACTAGCGGGGCATTTT

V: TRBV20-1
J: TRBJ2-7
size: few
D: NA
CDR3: CSASTGHPYEQYF
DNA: TGCAGTGCTAGTACGGGACATCCCTACGAGCAGTACTTC

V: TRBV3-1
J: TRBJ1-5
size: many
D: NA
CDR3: CASSQGTGRSNQPQHF
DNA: TGTGCCAGCAGCCAAGGAACAGGACGTAGCAATCAGCCCCAGCATTTT

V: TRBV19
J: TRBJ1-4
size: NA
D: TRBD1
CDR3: CASSIAAGGVEKLFF
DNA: TGTGCCAGTAGTATCGCGGCAGGGGGCGTTGAAAAACTGTTTTTT

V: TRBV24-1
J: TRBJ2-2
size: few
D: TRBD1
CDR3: CATSDPGQGTGELFF
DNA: TGTGCCACCAGTGACCCGGGACAGGGAACCGGGGAGCTGTTTTTT

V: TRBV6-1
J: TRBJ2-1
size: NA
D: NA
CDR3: CASTPGGSYSYNEQFF
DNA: TGTGCCAGCACCCCAGGAGGCTCTTACTCCTACAATGAGCAGTTCTTC

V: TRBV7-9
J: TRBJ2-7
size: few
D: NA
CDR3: CASSRMGQINYEQYF
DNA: TGTGCCAGCAGCCGAATGGGGCAAATTAACTACGAGCAGTACTTC

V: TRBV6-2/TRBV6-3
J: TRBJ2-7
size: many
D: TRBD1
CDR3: CASTRNFRDRGTGEQYF
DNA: TGTGCCAGCACCAGAAACTTCCGGGACAGGGGGACCGGCGAGCAGTACTTC

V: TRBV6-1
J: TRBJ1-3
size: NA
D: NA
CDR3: CASTPPGVGNTIYF
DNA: TGTGCCAGCACCCCACCGGGGGTGGGAAACACCATATATTTT

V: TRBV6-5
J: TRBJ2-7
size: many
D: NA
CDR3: CASSYAGARVPSYYEQYF
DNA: TGTGCCAGCAGTTACGCCGGGGCCCGTGTGCCCTCCTACTACGAGCAGTACTTC

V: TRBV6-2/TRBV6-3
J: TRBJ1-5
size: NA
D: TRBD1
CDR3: CASATGGRQTQHF
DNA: TGTGCCAGCGCCACAGGGGGAAGGCAGACCCAGCATTTT

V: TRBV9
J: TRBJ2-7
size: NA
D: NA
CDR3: CASSVGTVFQYEQYF
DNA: TGTGCCAGCAGCGTAGGGACAGTCTTCCAGTACGAGCAGTACTTC

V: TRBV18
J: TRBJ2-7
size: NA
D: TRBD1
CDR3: CASSPQGAPSYEQYF
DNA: TGTGCCAGCTCACCCCAGGGGGCTCCCTCCTACGAGCAGTACTTC

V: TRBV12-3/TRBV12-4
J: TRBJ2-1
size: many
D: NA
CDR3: CASSSSPRGHNEQFF
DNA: TGTGCCAGCAGTTCCTCCCCCCGGGGACACAATGAGCAGTTCTTC

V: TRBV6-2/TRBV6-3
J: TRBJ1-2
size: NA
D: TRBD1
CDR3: CASQTGGNGGYTF
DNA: TGTGCCAGCCAGACAGGGGGCAACGGTGGCTACACCTTC

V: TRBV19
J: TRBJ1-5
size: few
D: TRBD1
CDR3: CASSIWDRGTGNQPQHF
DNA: TGTGCCAGTAGTATCTGGGACAGGGGTACTGGCAATCAGCCCCAGCATTTT

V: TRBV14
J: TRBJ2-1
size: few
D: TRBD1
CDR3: CASSLDRGANLFYNEQFF
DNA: TGTGCCAGCAGCCTCGACAGGGGAGCAAATTTGTTCTACAATGAGCAGTTCTTC